The 18 T cell receptor beta chains below were found in one sample sequenced in a study of identical twins. TCRdb re-derived calls from the 5' RACE reads in MiXCR, one entry per CDR3 protein. The sample records approximately 500,000 distinct CDR3 sequences, 20% to 25% being singletons. The same data also went into a second study, on T cells expressing NK-cell markers.

Material for sequencing was CD4+ T cells sorted from blood. The source of these receptors is a woman aged 18-29 years in good health.

This clonotype was detected a few times. The genes are TRBV7-9 and TRBJ2-5; the D gene could be TRBD1 or TRBD2 (5 bases each). V lost 5 bases and J lost 1, with 11 bases in between. This CDR3 has 14 amino acids. Germline-derived CDR1 and CDR2 are SEHNR and FQNEAQ (reference sequence). The CDR3 loop is CASSLWGTQETQYF. The CDR3 nucleotides are TGTGCCAGCAGCCTTTGGGGGACCCAAGAGACCCAGTACTTC.

The rearrangement links TRBV6-5 to TRBJ2-7; D not resolved. This CDR3 is 16 amino acids long. Germline CDR1 is MNHEY and CDR2 is SVGAGI. Trimming took 0 bases from V and 2 from J, leaving 14 bases between them. The CDR3 is CASSYSTHHTPYEQYF. For the CDR3, the DNA is TGTGCCAGCAGTTACTCAACGCACCATACCCCCTACGAGCAGTACTTC.

There are many counts of this clonotype. The chain uses TRBV12-3 or TRBV12-4 and TRBJ1-1; 7 bases line up with TRBD1. This CDR3 is 13 amino acids long. J was trimmed by 5 bases and V by 5 bases; bases with no gene match: 5. CDR3 DNA sequence: TGTGCCAGCAGTCCTCCCAGGGGGACTGAAGCTTTCTTT. This codes for CASSPPRGTEAFF.

The sample holds a few counts of this clonotype. The chain links TRBV7-9 to TRBJ2-7; TRBD2 agrees at 12 bases. In germline, CDR1 is SEHNR, CDR2 FQNEAQ (reference sequence). V was clipped by 6 bases and J by 5 bases; unmatched bases: 8. CDR3 length: 15 residues. CDR3 coding DNA: TGTGCCAGCAGTTATTTTTCTAGCGGGAGGGACGAGCAGTACTTC. Residues: CASSYFSSGRDEQYF.

This clonotype was seen ten or more times. The rearrangement uses TRBV12-3 or TRBV12-4 and TRBJ1-3, with 7 nucleotides matching TRBD1. The CDR3 extends over 14 amino acids. The junction had 2 bases not matched to a gene; V was cut back by 6 bases and J by 0 bases. CDR3 amino acids: CASSWDSSGNTIYF. In nucleotides, the CDR3 is TGTGCCAGCAGCTGGGACAGCTCTGGAAACACCATATATTTT.

The gene calls are TRBV7-2 and TRBJ1-3, with D perhaps matching TRBD1 (5 bases). V was pared by 5 bases and J by 2 bases, with 13 bases between. CDR1 and CDR2 (germline): SGHTA, FQGNSA. CDR3 size: 15 residues. CDR3 in amino acids: CASSRRVGTGNTIYF. The CDR3 nucleotides are TGTGCCAGCAGCCGCAGGGTTGGGACTGGAAACACCATATATTTT.

The chain joins TRBV11-2 to TRBJ2-1, with 13 bases matching TRBD2. CDR3 length equals 15 residues. Germline CDR1 SGHAT, CDR2 FQNNGV. With V trimmed by 2 bases and J by 9 bases, 4 bases remained unmatched. CDR3 protein: CASSLPGTSGIEQFF. For the CDR3, the DNA is TGTGCCAGCAGCTTACCCGGGACTAGCGGGATTGAGCAGTTCTTC.

In this sample, this clonotype turned up a few times. The V gene is TRBV12-3 or TRBV12-4, the J gene TRBJ1-5; 7 positions agree with TRBD1. With 5 bases clipped from V and 7 bases from J, the junction kept 11 bases outside the gene matches. The CDR3 runs to 15 residues. CDR3 loop: CASSPDDRVGQPQHF. DNA of the CDR3: TGTGCCAGCAGTCCTGATGACAGGGTGGGACAGCCCCAGCATTTT.

The V gene is TRBV4-3, the J gene TRBJ2-3; the match to TRBD1 covers 9 bases. This CDR3 is 16 amino acids long. J gave up 6 bases and V 3 bases, and 10 bases lay outside the gene matches. Per the germline V gene, CDR1 is LGHNA and CDR2 is YSLEER. This chain's CDR3 is CASSQEGTGKGDTQYF. Here the CDR3 DNA reads TGCGCCAGCAGCCAGGAGGGGACAGGGAAGGGGGATACGCAGTATTTT.

This clonotype has only a few counts. The chain has TRBV20-1 and TRBJ2-1, with 7 bases aligning to TRBD1. Germline CDR1 reads DFQATT; CDR2 reads SNEGSKA (reference sequence). The CDR3 runs 13 residues. Trimming at V came to 4 bases and at J to 4 bases, leaving 4 bases not matched to a gene. CDR3 in DNA: TGCAGTGCTACCCCGGACAGGTACAATGAGCAGTTCTTC. Translated: CSATPDRYNEQFF.

The sample holds a few counts of this clonotype. This chain joins TRBV5-4 and TRBJ2-1; no definite D call. CDR1 and CDR2 (germline): SGHNT, YYREEE (reference sequence). CDR3 length: 16 residues. Trimming pared 4 bases from V and 9 bases from J, leaving 23 bases between. CDR3 sequence: CASSRLGGALDGEQFF. The CDR3 bases are TGTGCCAGCAGCCGACTGGGTGGAGCTCTTGATGGTGAGCAGTTCTTC.

In its sample, this clonotype was seen a few times. This sequence joins TRBV25-1 and TRBJ2-3; D not resolved. Trimming removed 2 bases at V and 4 bases at J, with 4 bases between. Germline V lookup: CDR1 MGHDK, CDR2 SYGVNS. The length of the CDR3 is 12 residues. The CDR3 protein is CASSEQPDTQYF. CDR3 DNA: TGTGCCAGCAGTGAACAGCCAGATACGCAGTATTTT.

CDR3 in DNA: TGTGCCAGCAGTTTAGGTCGTTCTAGCGGGGTTTACGAGCAGTACTTC. It translates to CASSLGRSSGVYEQYF. The V call is TRBV12-3 or TRBV12-4, the J call TRBJ2-7, with 9 bases identical to TRBD2. This CDR3 contains 16 residues. Germline trimming cut 1 base from V and 4 bases from J; bases unmatched to any gene: 8.

This chain connects TRBV6-2 or TRBV6-3 to TRBJ2-7; 14 positions match TRBD2. Germline trimming cut 7 bases from V and 0 bases from J; bases unmatched to any gene: 17. CDR3 length: 20 amino acids. CDR1 is MNHEY, CDR2 SVGEGT, per germline. In DNA form, the CDR3 reads TGTGCCAGCACGATTCGTGGGACTAGCGGGGGAGACTCATTCTCCTACGAGCAGTACTTC. This sequence encodes CASTIRGTSGGDSFSYEQYF.

This clonotype has just a few counts. The rearrangement uses TRBV5-1 and TRBJ2-5; D is tentatively TRBD1 or TRBD2 (5 bases each). Trimming took 4 bases from V and 2 from J, leaving 15 bases between them. This CDR3 comprises 15 residues. Germline loops: CDR1 SGHRS, CDR2 YFSETQ. Written as DNA, the CDR3 is TGCGCCAGCAGCCCCGGGGACCTGGCACAAGAGACCCAGTACTTC. Its protein is CASSPGDLAQETQYF.

This clonotype was seen a handful of times. The chain combines TRBV5-1 with TRBJ1-2; 9 nucleotides agree with TRBD1. Per the germline V gene, CDR1 is SGHRS and CDR2 is YFSETQ. The CDR3 extends over 15 amino acids. V shed 2 bases and J 4 bases; nucleotides not matched to a gene: 6. The CDR3 sequence is CASSFTGGTSYGYTF. The CDR3 DNA reads as TGCGCCAGCAGCTTTACAGGGGGCACATCCTATGGCTACACCTTC.

This chain uses TRBV20-1 with TRBJ2-1; D tentatively fits TRBD1 or TRBD2 (6 bases each). The CDR3 loop spans 15 amino acids. The germline V and J ends were trimmed by 3 bases and 7 bases, with 19 bases remaining between them. Germline CDR1 reads DFQATT; CDR2 reads SNEGSKA (reference sequence). The CDR3 coding sequence is TGCAGTGCTAGTAGTTTGAGGGGGGCGCGAAATGAGCAGTTCTTC. It specifies CSASSLRGARNEQFF.

The CDR3 spells CASSLGDRALRGETQYF. The CDR3 DNA follows: TGCGCCAGCAGCTTGGGGGACAGGGCGTTGCGTGGAGAGACCCAGTACTTC. This chain uses TRBV5-1 with TRBJ2-5, with 9 bases fitting TRBD1. The CDR3 runs 17 residues. V shed 0 bases, J shed 4 bases, and the junction held 10 bases outside the gene matches. Germline V CDR1 and CDR2: SGHRS, YFSETQ. The complete variable domain, with remaining parts taken from reference TRBV5-1 and TRBJ2-5, reads KAGVTQTPRYLIKTRGQQVTLSCSPISGHRSVSWYQQTPGQGLQFLFEYFSETQRNKGNFPGRFSGRQFSNSRSEMNVSTLELGDSALYLCASSLGDRALRGETQYFGPGTRLLVL.